These 12 T cell receptor beta chains were sequenced from one sample in a study of T cell responses to AZD1222 COVID-19 vaccine. Only in-frame clones appear in the TCRdb table, and some are missing; sequencing was by immunoSEQ multiplex PCR. Among about 200,000 clones listed, 90% to 95% were seen once. Sequenced here: peripheral blood, sampled on day 0 of MenACWY control vaccination. The receptors were gathered from an adult in good health.

The genes are TRBV15 and TRBJ1-5, with D possibly being TRBD1 (5 bases). Trimming shortened V by 1 base and J by 9 bases, and 13 bases separated the two germline ends. Germline V CDR1 and CDR2: LNHNV, YYDKDF (reference sequence). The CDR3 runs 14 residues. CDR3: CATSRGEGRGPQHF. As DNA, the CDR3 is TGTGCCACCAGCAGAGGGGAAGGGAGGGGGCCCCAGCATTTT.

The gene calls are TRBV12-5 and TRBJ2-7, with D possibly matching TRBD2 (5 bases). Trimming stripped 1 base from V and 2 bases from J, with 18 bases between. Germline CDR1 is LGHNT and CDR2 is FRNRAP. The length of the CDR3 is 17 residues. The CDR3 region is CASGLGVSRRGTYEQYF. The CDR3 nucleotides read TGTGCTAGTGGTTTGGGCGTATCGAGGCGAGGGACCTACGAGCAGTACTTC.

As to this clone: This CDR3 is also generated by other DNA sequences in the sample. This sequence joins TRBV7-2 and TRBJ1-2, with D maybe TRBD1 (6 bases). This CDR3 contains 14 residues. The germline gives CDR1 SGHTA, CDR2 FQGNSA. The V gene lost 2 bases and the J gene lost 5 bases, with 12 bases spanning the gap. The DNA for the CDR3 is TGTGCCAGCAGCTTATCACAGGGCAATTATGGCTACACCTTC. Translated: CASSLSQGNYGYTF.

V and J are TRBV29-1 and TRBJ2-3; D is uncertain. Germline CDR1 SQVTM, CDR2 ANQGSEA. This CDR3 is built from 12 residues. V was clipped by 1 base and J by 3 bases, with 5 bases between them. CDR3 loop: CSVEGGTDTQYF. As DNA, the CDR3 is TGCAGCGTTGAAGGGGGAACAGATACGCAGTATTTT.

The chain combines TRBV6-5 with TRBJ1-2; D is undetermined. There are 16 residues in the CDR3. Trimming pared 2 bases from V and 8 bases from J, leaving 21 bases between. CDR1 and CDR2 (germline): MNHEY, SVGAGI. In DNA, the CDR3 is TGTGCCAGCAGTTACGCGTTGACACCTCCCGGAGGCGGCTACACCTTC. Residues: CASSYALTPPGGGYTF.

A single count supports this clone. The rearrangement links TRBV12-3 or TRBV12-4 to TRBJ2-2; D is uncertain. V was shortened by 5 bases and J by 4 bases, with 8 bases between the two germline ends. The CDR3 has 13 residues. Here the CDR3 reads CASSPDFTGELFF. The CDR3 nucleotides are TGTGCCAGCAGTCCAGACTTCACCGGGGAGCTGTTTTTT.

This chain connects TRBV3-1 (or the pseudogene TRBV3-2) to TRBJ2-2, with D perhaps TRBD2 (6 bases). The germline CDR1 and CDR2 sequences are LGHDT and YNNKEL (reference sequence). The CDR3 loop spans 14 amino acids. The V gene lost 4 bases and the J gene lost 4 bases, with 10 bases spanning the gap. CDR3 sequence reads: CASSLGDSTGELFF. CDR3 nucleotide sequence: TGTGCCAGCAGCCTAGGGGACTCCACCGGGGAGCTGTTTTTT.

The rearrangement joins TRBV19 to TRBJ1-6, with 8 bases aligning to TRBD1. The CDR3 is 13 amino acids. CDR1 is LNHDA and CDR2 is SQIVND in the germline V gene (reference sequence). Trimming took 9 bases from V and 8 from J; bases not matched to a gene: 6. CDR3 nucleotides: TGTGCCAGCAGTGCAGGGGGCGATTCACCCCTCCACTTT. Its protein product is CASSAGGDSPLHF.

The gene calls are TRBV6-5 and TRBJ2-1; 10 nucleotides agree with TRBD2. Trimming removed 4 bases from V and 8 bases from J; junction bases left unmatched: 5. This CDR3 spans 14 amino acids. Germline CDR1 and CDR2: MNHEY and SVGAGI. The CDR3 is CASSFQRGGHEQFF. CDR3 coding DNA: TGTGCCAGCAGTTTCCAGCGGGGGGGTCATGAGCAGTTCTTC.

The chain employs TRBV7-8 and TRBJ2-3; D ambiguous. V lost 5 bases, J lost 6 bases, and 9 bases lay in between. Germline V CDR1 and CDR2: SGHVS, FQNEAQ. This CDR3 is built from 12 residues. The CDR3 loop is CASSPDRDTQYF. The CDR3 region has the DNA TGTGCCAGCAGCCCCGACCGGGATACGCAGTATTTT.

The chain uses TRBV16 and TRBJ1-4; D is ambiguous. V was clipped by 1 base and J by 8 bases, with 11 bases between them. The CDR3 sequence is 14 residues long. Per germline, CDR1 KGHSY and CDR2 FQNENV. The CDR3 is CASSQWQGGEKLFF. In DNA, the CDR3 is TGTGCCAGCAGCCAATGGCAAGGCGGGGAAAAACTGTTTTTT.

The rearrangement joins TRBV7-2 to TRBJ1-5; D gene unclear. The ends were cut back, 1 base at V and 2 bases at J, with 15 bases in the middle. This CDR3 has 17 residues. Germline V CDR1 and CDR2: SGHTA, FQGNSA. The DNA of the CDR3 is TGTGCCAGCAGCTTAGTCGCAGTTTCTTATGGCAATCAGCCCCAGCATTTT. This translates into CASSLVAVSYGNQPQHF.